The 4 T cell receptor beta chains reported below all come from one sample, sequenced in a study of blood T cell repertoires in COVID-19. Clones were read by immunoSEQ multiplex PCR, and TCRdb kept only the in-frame ones, dropping some. The table includes around 50,000 clones, around 90% detected once. Sequences were obtained from peripheral blood. Source of these receptors: a man aged 50-59 years with active COVID-19.

This sequence joins TRBV10-3 and TRBJ1-2, with D possibly being TRBD1 (6 bases). The CDR3 consists of 14 residues. V was cut by 2 bases and J by 7 bases, with 14 bases left in between. The germline V gene has CDR1 ENHRY and CDR2 SYGVKD. The CDR3 nucleotides are TGTGCCATCAGTGAGCGGGGCAGGGGCGGTGGCTACACCTTC. It yields the protein CAISERGRGGGYTF.

The V gene is TRBV9, the J gene TRBJ2-5; a weak D match, TRBD1 (5 bases). CDR1 is SGDLS and CDR2 is YYNGEE in the germline V gene. Trimming left V 4 bases short and J 10 bases short, with 26 bases between. The CDR3 loop spans 16 amino acids. The CDR3 DNA follows: TGTGCCAGCAGCCTACAGGCCTCGCTGGTATTTGGTGACCAGTACTTC. It is translated as CASSLQASLVFGDQYF.

The rearrangement links TRBV7-3 to TRBJ2-2, with TRBD2 matching 10 bases. V lost 5 bases, J lost 10 bases, and 10 bases stayed unmatched. The germline V gene encodes CDR1 SGHTA and CDR2 FQGTGA. CDR3 length: 15 residues. The CDR3 nucleotides read TGTGCCAGCAGCCTTCTAGCGGGAGTTGGTGAGGAGCTGTTTTTT. Its protein is CASSLLAGVGEELFF.

The chain couples TRBV14 to TRBJ2-5; 7 bases are a match to TRBD1. The CDR3 consists of 14 residues. Germline CDR1 SGHDN, CDR2 FVKESK. J lost 1 base, V lost 4 bases, and 3 bases had no gene match. The CDR3 nucleotides read TGTGCCAGCAGCCCGCAGGGGGTCCAAGAGACCCAGTACTTC. Amino acid sequence: CASSPQGVQETQYF.